This record concerns one T cell receptor (beta chain) sequence. Its antigen remains unknown. This sample was taken from a study of T cell repertoires in urothelial bladder cancer. Whole-study results and caveats: In carcinoma specimens, a single clone made up to roughly 17% of infiltrating lymphocytes.

Per the germline V gene, CDR1 is SGHRS and CDR2 is YFSETQ. The CDR3 runs 15 residues. The ends were cut back, 1 base at V and 1 base at J, with 11 bases in the middle. Libraries were prepared by immunoSEQ multiplex PCR; TCRdb keeps only in-frame clonotypes and omits some of them. Among about 13,000 clones listed, around three fifths were seen once. The sample was tumor-infiltrating cells from bladder cancer. This TCR was sampled from a human donor with urothelial carcinoma. The chain uses TRBV5-1 and TRBJ1-1; no definite D call. For the CDR3, the DNA is TGCGCCAGCAGCTTGTCGGGAAACCCGAACACTGAAGCTTTCTTT. Translating it yields CASSLSGNPNTEAFF. The full variable domain, completed using reference TRBV5-1 and TRBJ1-1, is KAGVTQTPRYLIKTRGQQVTLSCSPISGHRSVSWYQQTPGQGLQFLFEYFSETQRNKGNFPGRFSGRQFSNSRSEMNVSTLELGDSALYLCASSLSGNPNTEAFFGQGTRLTVV.